This T cell receptor (beta chain) originates from a study of cytomegalovirus exposure and HLA in healthy donors. The primer mix had 60 Vbeta and 13 Jbeta primers. Using immunoSEQ multiplex PCR, the repertoire was profiled, and TCRdb retains in-frame clones only, with some absent. The data contain some 120,000 clones, roughly three quarters of them seen just once; the ten biggest clones take up 3.5% to 4.5%. Findings and limits, study-wide: A classifier reportedly called cytomegalovirus status with high sensitivity and specificity.

Note on this clone: Its antigen is unknown.

Germline V gene lookup returns CDR1 SGHNT and CDR2 YENEEA. V lost 1 base to trimming and J lost 2 bases; unmatched junction nucleotides: 1. This CDR3 is 15 amino acids long. The sequencing sample was made of PBMCs. The chain recombines TRBV11-3 with TRBJ2-1, with TRBD2 matching 8 bases. This sequence was found in a young man in good health and CMV-seropositive. CDR3 amino acids: CASSLGGGPYNEQFF. In DNA form, the CDR3 reads TGTGCCAGCAGCTTAGGCGGGGGGCCCTACAATGAGCAGTTCTTC.